The sequence of this T cell receptor (beta chain) was determined in a study of shared clonotypes between healthy human individuals. On the study more broadly: A few men and a couple of women, aged 18 to 49, were donors. General observations from the study: A reduction in generation probabilities was seen for non-shared clonotypes relative to those shared by all four donors.

A note on this clone: The antigen is not known.

It was CD45RO-negative cells, positively selected for CCR7, that made up naive CD8 cells, with terminally differentiated effector memory CD45RA+ cells excluded. In germline, CDR1 is SGDLS, CDR2 YYNGEE. CDR3 length: 14 amino acids. Trimming removed 4 bases from V and 16 bases from J, with 24 bases in between. A 200 ng quantity of DNA, 30,000 to 35,000 T cell genomes, went into the sorted-subset replicate PCRs. Original processing methods: From ImmunoSEQ came sequences covering only the junction and carrying no quality scores, so filtering differed. Produced via immunoSEQ multiplex PCR; TCRdb's table is partial and in-frame only. The DNA gave D and trimming, while V, J and clone size come from that table. The data hold about 600,000 clones, with more than 95% observed a single time.

The TCR originated in a man in his thirties or forties in good health. J is TRBJ2-1 and V is TRBV9, with D possibly being TRBD1 (6 bases). The sample was naive CD8+ T cells sorted from blood. The CDR3, as DNA: TGTGCCAGCAGCCCCGGCAGGGCCGAGACAGGCAATTTCTTC. Amino acids: CASSPGRAETGNFF. The complete variable domain, with remaining parts taken from reference TRBV9 and TRBJ2-1, reads DSGVTQTPKHLITATGQRVTLRCSPRSGDLSVYWYQQSLDQGLQFLIQYYNGEERAKGNILERFSAQQFPDLHSELNLSSLELGDSALYFCASSPGRAETGNFFGPGTRLTVL.